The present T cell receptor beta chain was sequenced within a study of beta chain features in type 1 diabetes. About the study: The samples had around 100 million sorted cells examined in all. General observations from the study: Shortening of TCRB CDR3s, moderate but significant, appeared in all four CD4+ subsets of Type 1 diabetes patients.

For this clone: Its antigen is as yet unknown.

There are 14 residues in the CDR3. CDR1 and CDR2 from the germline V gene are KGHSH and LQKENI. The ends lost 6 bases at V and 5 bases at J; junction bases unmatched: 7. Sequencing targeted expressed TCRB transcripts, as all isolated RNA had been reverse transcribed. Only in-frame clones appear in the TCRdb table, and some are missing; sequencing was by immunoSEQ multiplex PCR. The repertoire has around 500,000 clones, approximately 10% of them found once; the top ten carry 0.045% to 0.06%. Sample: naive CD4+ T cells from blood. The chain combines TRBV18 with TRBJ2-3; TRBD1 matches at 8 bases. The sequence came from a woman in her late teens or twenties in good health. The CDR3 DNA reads TGTGCCAGCTCGCCGGACAGGGCATTAGATACGCAGTATTTT. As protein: CASSPDRALDTQYF.